These 28 T cell receptor beta chains were all obtained from the same sample, sequenced in a study of cytomegalovirus exposure and HLA in healthy donors. Assay: immunoSEQ multiplex PCR; the TCRdb copy retains only in-frame clones and omits some. The repertoire holds over 200,000 clones, almost 90% seen once, with 0.37% in the top ten. The sample consisted of PBMCs. These TCRs come from a young woman in good health and CMV-seronegative.

The J gene is TRBJ2-7, the V gene TRBV6-6; weak D call: TRBD2 (5 bases). The germline V gene encodes CDR1 MNHNY and CDR2 SVGAGI (reference sequence). This CDR3 region has 15 residues. V lost 0 bases and J 2 bases, leaving 11 bases between the germline ends. CDR3 protein: CASSYSVGVAYEQYV. The CDR3 bases are TGTGCCAGCAGTTACTCGGTCGGGGTGGCCTACGAGCAGTACGTC.

This rearrangement joins TRBV5-4 to TRBJ2-1; D remains unclear. In germline, CDR1 is SGHNT, CDR2 YYREEE (reference sequence). The ends were cut back, 0 bases at V and 6 bases at J, with 7 bases in the middle. The CDR3 is 13 residues long. CDR3 bases: TGTGCCAGCAGCTTGGTCTTGTCCAATGAGCAGTTCTTC. This codes for CASSLVLSNEQFF. Looking up the rest from reference TRBV5-4 and TRBJ2-1 gives the full variable domain: ETGVTQSPTHLIKTRGQQVTLRCSSQSGHNTVSWYQQALGQGPQFIFQYYREEENGRGNFPPRFSGLQFPNYSSELNVNALELDDSALYLCASSLVLSNEQFFGPGTRLTVL.

The rearrangement joins TRBV11-2 to TRBJ1-1, with 8 bases fitting TRBD1. V was pared by 5 bases and J by 4 bases, with 12 bases of the junction left unmatched. This CDR3 has 16 residues. Germline assignment: CDR1 SGHAT and CDR2 FQNNGV. This CDR3 reads CASSDRGGNVFTEAFF. CDR3 in DNA: TGTGCCAGCAGCGACAGGGGAGGAAACGTGTTCACTGAAGCTTTCTTT.

The rearrangement joins TRBV18 to TRBJ2-7; D is unclear. Germline-derived CDR1 and CDR2 are KGHSH and LQKENI. The length of the CDR3 is 16 residues. The germline V and J ends were trimmed by 3 bases and 5 bases, with 20 bases remaining between them. The CDR3 loop is CASSPMPGLSPNEQYV. The CDR3 DNA is TGTGCCAGCTCACCTATGCCGGGTCTTTCTCCTAACGAGCAGTACGTC.

The J gene is TRBJ2-7, the V gene TRBV7-8, with 8 positions matching TRBD1. The V segment lost 2 bases and the J segment 3 bases; nucleotides outside the gene matches: 18. The germline V gene encodes CDR1 SGHVS and CDR2 FQNEAQ. The CDR3 runs to 19 residues. CDR3 loop: CASSLSRDRTPETNYEQYV. In DNA form, the CDR3 reads TGTGCCAGCAGCTTATCCCGGGACAGGACCCCCGAAACCAACTACGAGCAGTACGTC.

In the case of this clone: Other DNA sequences in this sample translate to the same CDR3. The CDR3 region has the DNA TGTGCCAGCAGCCTTGGACAGGATTATGGCTACACCTTC. It yields the protein CASSLGQDYGYTF. The rearrangement joins TRBV5-6 to TRBJ1-2, with 7 bases matching TRBD1. The ends lost 4 bases at V and 5 bases at J; junction bases unmatched: 5. From germline, CDR1 is SGHDT and CDR2 YYEEEE. The CDR3 has 13 amino acids. Drawing the rest from reference TRBV5-6 and TRBJ1-2, the complete variable domain is DAGVTQSPTHLIKTRGQQVTLRCSPKSGHDTVSWYQQALGQGPQFIFQYYEEEERQRGNFPDRFSGHQFPNYSSELNVNALLLGDSALYLCASSLGQDYGYTFGSGTRLTVV.

This clone was seen a few times. The chain uses TRBV6-5 and TRBJ1-1; D possibly corresponds to TRBD1 (5 bases). Trimming stripped 5 bases from V and 4 bases from J, with 14 bases between. The germline V gene has CDR1 MNHEY and CDR2 SVGAGI. The CDR3 totals 14 residues. The chain's CDR3 is CASSILDQGTEAFF. CDR3 DNA: TGTGCCAGCAGTATCCTGGACCAGGGCACTGAAGCTTTCTTT.

The V and J genes are TRBV29-1 and TRBJ1-2, with D tentatively TRBD1 (5 bases). V lost 1 base to trimming and J lost 7 bases, with 16 bases between them. The CDR3 runs 14 residues. Germline CDR1 is SQVTM and CDR2 is ANQGSEA. For the CDR3, the DNA is TGCAGCGTTGAAGGTGAGGGACTCCGTGGTGGCTACACCTTC. Translating it yields CSVEGEGLRGGYTF. The whole variable domain, filled in from reference TRBV29-1 and TRBJ1-2, reads SAVISQKPSRDICQRGTSLTIQCQVDSQVTMMFWYRQQPGQSLTLIATANQGSEATYESGFVIDKFPISRPNLTFSTLTVSNMSPEDSSIYLCSVEGEGLRGGYTFGSGTRLTVV.

The chain uses TRBV30 and TRBJ1-6, with 9 bases matching TRBD1. The length of the CDR3 is 14 residues. The V gene end was trimmed by 3 bases and the J gene end by 9 bases; junction bases not matched to a gene: 6. Germline V gene lookup returns CDR1 GTSNPN and CDR2 SVGIG (reference sequence). CDR3 DNA sequence: TGTGCCTGGAGGGCCGACAGGGGGATTTCACCCCTCCACTTT. Amino acid sequence: CAWRADRGISPLHF.

V usage is TRBV19 and J usage is TRBJ2-7; tentative D call: TRBD2 (7 bases). This CDR3 region has 14 residues. From germline, CDR1 is LNHDA and CDR2 SQIVND (reference sequence). Trimming cost V 9 bases and J 3 bases, with 18 bases left between them. The CDR3 protein is CARISGGADYEQYF. The CDR3 bases are TGTGCCAGAATATCGGGGGGCGCCGACTACGAGCAGTACTTC.

V gene TRBV19 combines with J gene TRBJ1-6, with D perhaps TRBD1 (5 bases). V was shortened by 3 bases and J by 5 bases, with 11 bases between the two germline ends. The CDR3 runs to 15 residues. CDR1 is LNHDA, CDR2 SQIVND, per germline (reference sequence). The CDR3 DNA sequence: TGTGCCAGTAGTATCGACCAGGGAAATAATTCACCCCTCCACTTT. This gives the protein CASSIDQGNNSPLHF.

In this sample, this clone turned up once. Here the CDR3 DNA reads TGTGCCAGCAGCAAAGCCCGCCGGGGGGGACCGAGAAACACCATATATTTT. Protein sequence: CASSKARRGGPRNTIYF. The chain joins TRBV21-1 to TRBJ1-3. TRBV21-1 is an annotated pseudogene. CDR3 size: 17 residues.

This clone is a singleton in its sample. The chain uses TRBV29-1 and TRBJ1-1; D is possibly TRBD1 (5 bases). The CDR3 has 14 amino acids. Trimming removed 0 bases at V and 4 bases at J, with 12 bases between. Germline CDR1 SQVTM, CDR2 ANQGSEA. In DNA form, the CDR3 reads TGCAGCGTTGAAGAGAAGGGGCCGGGCACTGAAGCTTTCTTT. Protein product: CSVEEKGPGTEAFF.

The chain couples TRBV2 to TRBJ1-2; D is unclear. V lost 3 bases to trimming and J lost 8 bases, with 10 bases between them. The CDR3 runs 12 residues. The germline CDR1 and CDR2 sequences are SNHLY and FYNNEI. CDR3 protein: CASSERERGYTF. The CDR3 DNA is TGTGCCAGCAGTGAGAGGGAGCGGGGCTACACCTTC.

The J gene is TRBJ2-5, the V gene TRBV27; D is unresolved. V dropped 4 bases and J dropped 0 bases, with 6 bases sitting between them. This CDR3 comprises 13 residues. From germline, CDR1 is MNHEY and CDR2 SMNVEV (reference sequence). CDR3 residues: CASSWANQETQYF. The CDR3 nucleotides read TGTGCCAGCAGTTGGGCTAACCAAGAGACCCAGTACTTC.

The genes are TRBV5-1 and TRBJ1-5; 8 positions match TRBD1. V shed 5 bases and J 2 bases; nucleotides not matched to a gene: 9. The CDR3 loop spans 16 amino acids. The V gene's germline CDR1 is SGHRS and CDR2 YFSETQ. DNA for the CDR3: TGCGCCAGCAGTCTATCTCCGGGACAGGGCAATCAGCCCCAGCATTTT. Protein sequence: CASSLSPGQGNQPQHF. Together with reference TRBV5-1 and TRBJ1-5, the CDR3 gives the full variable domain: KAGVTQTPRYLIKTRGQQVTLSCSPISGHRSVSWYQQTPGQGLQFLFEYFSETQRNKGNFPGRFSGRQFSNSRSEMNVSTLELGDSALYLCASSLSPGQGNQPQHFGDGTRLSIL.

This clone appeared a single time. This rearrangement joins TRBV5-6 to TRBJ2-7; possible D gene TRBD1, 5 bases. CDR3 size: 14 residues. The germline V gene has CDR1 SGHDT and CDR2 YYEEEE. Trimming stripped 6 bases from V and 7 bases from J, with 20 bases between. In nucleotides, the CDR3 is TGTGCCAGCAATATTAGGGGAACCGCCGGTGAGCAGTACTTC. It encodes CASNIRGTAGEQYF.

This sequence joins TRBV29-1 and TRBJ2-1; 11 bases are a match to TRBD2. Germline V gene data show CDR1 as SQVTM and CDR2 as ANQGSEA. The V segment lost 6 bases and the J segment 6 bases; nucleotides outside the gene matches: 19. CDR3 length: 18 residues. Here the CDR3 DNA reads TGCAGCGTGGCCACTAGCGGGGGTGGCAAATTGGGCTCCAATGAGCAGTTCTTC. Amino acids: CSVATSGGGKLGSNEQFF.

The CDR3 DNA reads TGTGCCATCAATCATGGGGCAGGGAACTATGGCTACACCTTC. This encodes CAINHGAGNYGYTF. This sequence joins TRBV10-3 and TRBJ1-2, with D possibly being TRBD1 (5 bases). Trimming cost V 7 bases and J 2 bases, with 14 bases left between them. Germline V gene lookup returns CDR1 ENHRY and CDR2 SYGVKD. The CDR3 has 14 residues.

The chain combines TRBV2 with TRBJ1-6; weak D call: TRBD1 (5 bases). Germline loops: CDR1 SNHLY, CDR2 FYNNEI. V was cut by 3 bases and J by 0 bases, with 18 bases left in between. The CDR3 consists of 19 residues. As DNA, the CDR3 is TGTGCCAGCAGTGATGGTGGGGGGGACTCAAGCTCCTATAATTCACCCCTCCACTTT. Translating it yields CASSDGGGDSSSYNSPLHF.

V and J are TRBV4-1 and TRBJ2-2; tentatively, D is TRBD2 (5 bases). CDR1 is MGHRA, CDR2 YSYEKL, per germline. V was trimmed by 4 bases and J by 3 bases, leaving 12 bases between them. The CDR3 sequence is 15 residues long. CDR3 sequence reads: CASSPREGDTGELFF. As DNA, the CDR3 is TGCGCCAGCAGCCCCCGAGAGGGCGACACCGGGGAGCTGTTTTTT.

This clone is a singleton in its sample. The chain links TRBV28 to TRBJ2-7, with TRBD2 matching 9 bases. This CDR3 region has 15 residues. CDR1 and CDR2 from the germline V gene are MDHEN and SYDVKM. The V segment lost 3 bases and the J segment 3 bases; nucleotides outside the gene matches: 6. For the CDR3, the DNA is TGTGCCAGCAGTTTCAGCGGGGGGCACTTCTACGAGCAGTACGTC. Its translation: CASSFSGGHFYEQYV.

The V and J genes are TRBV4-1 and TRBJ1-2; TRBD1 matches at 10 bases. The CDR3 has 14 amino acids. With 0 bases clipped from V and 9 bases from J, the junction kept 4 bases outside the gene matches. The germline V gene encodes CDR1 MGHRA and CDR2 YSYEKL. CDR3: CASSQEGQGSSYTF. The DNA of the CDR3 is TGCGCCAGCAGCCAAGAGGGACAGGGGTCGAGCTACACCTTC.

The chain carries TRBV27 and TRBJ2-1, with D perhaps TRBD2 (7 bases). This CDR3 contains 15 residues. CDR1 and CDR2 (germline): MNHEY, SMNVEV (reference sequence). The V and J ends lost 2 bases and 3 bases respectively, with 11 bases between them. CDR3 residues: CASSLRGAFYNEQFF. Here the CDR3 DNA reads TGTGCCAGCAGTTTACGGGGGGCATTCTACAATGAGCAGTTCTTC.

This chain links TRBV9 with TRBJ2-2; 9 bases match TRBD2. This CDR3 is built from 17 residues. Germline V CDR1 and CDR2: SGDLS, YYNGEE. With 0 bases clipped from V and 4 bases from J, the junction kept 7 bases outside the gene matches. In nucleotides, the CDR3 is TGTGCCAGCAGCGTAGAGATTAGCGGGGGATCCACCGGGGAGCTGTTTTTT. Translation: CASSVEISGGSTGELFF.

The chain recombines TRBV11-2 with TRBJ1-2, with D possibly being TRBD1 (6 bases). The CDR3 spans 15 residues. In germline, CDR1 is SGHAT, CDR2 FQNNGV. The ends were cut back, 1 base at V and 4 bases at J, with 13 bases in the middle. CDR3 residues: CASSLGTATFYGYTF. The CDR3 DNA follows: TGTGCCAGCAGCTTAGGGACAGCAACCTTCTATGGCTACACCTTC.

The rearrangement uses TRBV28 and TRBJ1-5; 9 bases agree with TRBD1. J lost 2 bases, V lost 6 bases, and 8 bases had no gene match. The V gene's germline CDR1 is MDHEN and CDR2 SYDVKM. The CDR3 is made up of 16 amino acids. The CDR3 spells CASRDRGFVGNQPQHF. Here the CDR3 DNA reads TGTGCCAGCAGAGACAGGGGGTTCGTGGGCAATCAGCCCCAGCATTTT.

This sequence joins TRBV7-3 and TRBJ2-5; D might be TRBD1 (6 bases). This CDR3 contains 14 residues. V lost 4 bases to trimming and J lost 5 bases, with 14 bases between them. Germline CDR1 SGHTA, CDR2 FQGTGA. CDR3 DNA: TGTGCCAGCAGCTCCGAAGGGGGTTTTGAGACCCAGTACTTC. Amino acids: CASSSEGGFETQYF.